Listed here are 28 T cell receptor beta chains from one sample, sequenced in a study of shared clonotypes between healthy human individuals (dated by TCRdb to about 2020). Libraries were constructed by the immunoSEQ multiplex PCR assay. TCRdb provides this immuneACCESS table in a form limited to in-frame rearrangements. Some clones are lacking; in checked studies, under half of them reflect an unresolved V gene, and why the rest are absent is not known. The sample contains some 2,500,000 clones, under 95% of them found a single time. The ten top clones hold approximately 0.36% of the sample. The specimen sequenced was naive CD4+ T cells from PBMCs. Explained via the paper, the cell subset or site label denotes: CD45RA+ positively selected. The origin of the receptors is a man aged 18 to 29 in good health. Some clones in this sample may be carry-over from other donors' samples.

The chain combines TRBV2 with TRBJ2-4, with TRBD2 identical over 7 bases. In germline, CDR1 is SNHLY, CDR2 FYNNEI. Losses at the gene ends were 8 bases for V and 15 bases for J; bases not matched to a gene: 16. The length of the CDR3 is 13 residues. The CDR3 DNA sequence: TGTGCCAGCGTGAAAGGAGCGGGACTGGAGGGGTACTTC. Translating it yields CASVKGAGLEGYF.

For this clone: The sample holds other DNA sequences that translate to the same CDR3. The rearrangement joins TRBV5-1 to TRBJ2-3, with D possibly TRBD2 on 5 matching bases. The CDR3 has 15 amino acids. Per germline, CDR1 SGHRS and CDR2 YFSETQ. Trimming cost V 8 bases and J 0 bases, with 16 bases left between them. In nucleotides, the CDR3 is TGCGCCAGTAGCCCCTCGGGAACTAGCACAGATACGCAGTATTTT. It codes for CASSPSGTSTDTQYF.

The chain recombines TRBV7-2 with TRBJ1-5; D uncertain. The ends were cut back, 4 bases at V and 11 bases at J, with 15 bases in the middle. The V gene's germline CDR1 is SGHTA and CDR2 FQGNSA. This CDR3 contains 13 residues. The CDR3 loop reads CASSSSFTEAQHF. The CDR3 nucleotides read TGTGCCAGCAGCTCCTCCTTCACGGAAGCCCAGCATTTT.

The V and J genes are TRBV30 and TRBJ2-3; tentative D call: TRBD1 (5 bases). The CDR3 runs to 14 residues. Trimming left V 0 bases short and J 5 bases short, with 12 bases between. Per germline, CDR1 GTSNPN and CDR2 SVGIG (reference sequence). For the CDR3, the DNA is TGTGCCTGGAGTGTACCGACAGTTGAAGATACGCAGTATTTT. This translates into CAWSVPTVEDTQYF.

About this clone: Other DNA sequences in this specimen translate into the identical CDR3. CDR3 region: CASSLTGSYEQYF. The CDR3 DNA sequence: TGTGCCAGCTCACTAACAGGGTCCTACGAGCAGTACTTC. The V call is TRBV18, the J call TRBJ2-7; D is perhaps TRBD1 (6 bases). V lost 4 bases and J lost 1, with 8 bases in between. Germline values: CDR1 KGHSH, CDR2 LQKENI. CDR3 length: 13 residues.

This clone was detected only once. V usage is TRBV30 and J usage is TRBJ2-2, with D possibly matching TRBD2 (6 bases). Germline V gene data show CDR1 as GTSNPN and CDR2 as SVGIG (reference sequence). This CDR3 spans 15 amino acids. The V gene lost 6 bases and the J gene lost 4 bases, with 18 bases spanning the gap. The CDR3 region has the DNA TGTGCCTGTCAGCCACGGGAGCGCTTCACCGGGGAGCTGTTTTTT. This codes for CACQPRERFTGELFF. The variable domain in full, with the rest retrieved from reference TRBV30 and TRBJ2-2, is SQTIHQWPATLVQPVGSPLSLECTVEGTSNPNLYWYRQAAGRGLQLLFYSVGIGQISSEVPQNLSASRPQDRQFILSSKKLLLSDSGFYLCACQPRERFTGELFFGEGSRLTVL.

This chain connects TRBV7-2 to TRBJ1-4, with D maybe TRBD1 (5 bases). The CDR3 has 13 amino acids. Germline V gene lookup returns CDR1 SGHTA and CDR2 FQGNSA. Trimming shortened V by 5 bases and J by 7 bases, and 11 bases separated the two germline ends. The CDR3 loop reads CASSGGIREKLFF. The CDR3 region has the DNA TGTGCCAGCAGCGGGGGAATTCGTGAAAAACTGTTTTTT. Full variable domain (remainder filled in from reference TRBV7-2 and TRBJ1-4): GAGVSQSPSNKVTEKGKDVELRCDPISGHTALYWYRQSLGQGLEFLIYFQGNSAPDKSGLPSDRFSAERTGGSVSTLTIQRTQQEDSAVYLCASSGGIREKLFFGSGTQLSVL.

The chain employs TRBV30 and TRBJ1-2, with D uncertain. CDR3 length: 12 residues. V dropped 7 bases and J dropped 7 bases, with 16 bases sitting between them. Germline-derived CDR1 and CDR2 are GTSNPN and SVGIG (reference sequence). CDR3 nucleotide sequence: TGTGCCTTCATGGATGGGTTGTTTGGCTACACCTTC. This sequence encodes CAFMDGLFGYTF.

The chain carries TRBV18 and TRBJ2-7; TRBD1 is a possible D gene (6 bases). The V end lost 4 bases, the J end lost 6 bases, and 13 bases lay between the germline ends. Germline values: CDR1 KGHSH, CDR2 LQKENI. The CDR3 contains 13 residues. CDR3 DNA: TGTGCCAGCTCACAGGACCCAGGGGTCGAGCAGTACTTC. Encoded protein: CASSQDPGVEQYF.

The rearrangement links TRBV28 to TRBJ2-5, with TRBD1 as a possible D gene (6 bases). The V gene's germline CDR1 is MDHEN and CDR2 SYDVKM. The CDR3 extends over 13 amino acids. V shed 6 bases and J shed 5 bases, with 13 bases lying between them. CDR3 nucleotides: TGTGCCAGCAGGCGGACAGCAGATGAGACCCAGTACTTC. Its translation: CASRRTADETQYF.

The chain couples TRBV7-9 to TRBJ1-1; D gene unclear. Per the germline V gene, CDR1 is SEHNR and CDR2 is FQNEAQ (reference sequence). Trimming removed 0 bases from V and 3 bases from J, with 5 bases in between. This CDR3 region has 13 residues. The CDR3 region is CASSLATDTEAFF. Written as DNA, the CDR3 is TGTGCCAGCAGCTTAGCTACTGACACTGAAGCTTTCTTT.

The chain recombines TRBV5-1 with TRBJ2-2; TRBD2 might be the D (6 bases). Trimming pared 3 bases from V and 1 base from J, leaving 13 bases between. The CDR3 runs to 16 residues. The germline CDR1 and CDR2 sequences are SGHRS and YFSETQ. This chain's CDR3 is CASSSPPGRNTGELFF. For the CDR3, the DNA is TGCGCCAGCAGCTCCCCCCCCGGGAGGAACACCGGGGAGCTGTTTTTT.

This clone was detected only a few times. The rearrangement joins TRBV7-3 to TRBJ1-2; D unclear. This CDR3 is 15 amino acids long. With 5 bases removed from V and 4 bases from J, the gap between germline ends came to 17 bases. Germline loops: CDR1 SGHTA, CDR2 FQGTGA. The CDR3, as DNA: TGTGCCAGCAGCCCCGGCCCTCCCGCTCCCTATGGCTACACCTTC. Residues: CASSPGPPAPYGYTF.

The CDR3 sequence: CSVDGLGRDNEQFF. DNA for the CDR3: TGCAGCGTTGATGGACTGGGGCGGGACAATGAGCAGTTCTTC. The chain joins TRBV29-1 to TRBJ2-1; D possibly uses TRBD1 or TRBD2 (5 bases each). V lost 3 bases and J 5 bases, leaving 14 bases between the germline ends. CDR3 size: 14 residues. In germline, CDR1 is SQVTM, CDR2 ANQGSEA.

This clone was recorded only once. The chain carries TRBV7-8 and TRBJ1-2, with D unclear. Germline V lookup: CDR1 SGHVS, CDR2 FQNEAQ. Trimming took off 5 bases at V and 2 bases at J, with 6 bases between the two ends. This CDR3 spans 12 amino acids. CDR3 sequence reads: CASSQANYGYTF. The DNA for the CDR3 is TGTGCCAGCAGCCAAGCGAACTATGGCTACACCTTC.

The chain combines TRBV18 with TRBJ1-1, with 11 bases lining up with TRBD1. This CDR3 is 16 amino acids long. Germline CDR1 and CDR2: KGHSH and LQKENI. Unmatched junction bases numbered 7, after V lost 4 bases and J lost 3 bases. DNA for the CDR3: TGTGCCAGCTCACGGCCGGGGACAGGGGGGGACACTGAAGCTTTCTTT. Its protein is CASSRPGTGGDTEAFF.

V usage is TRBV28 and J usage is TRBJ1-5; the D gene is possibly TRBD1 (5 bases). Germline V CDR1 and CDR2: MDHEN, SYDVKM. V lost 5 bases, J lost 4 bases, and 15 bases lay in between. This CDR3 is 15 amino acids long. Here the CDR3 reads CASSQEGRGNQPQHF. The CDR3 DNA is TGTGCCAGCAGTCAGGAGGGGCGGGGGAATCAGCCCCAGCATTTT.

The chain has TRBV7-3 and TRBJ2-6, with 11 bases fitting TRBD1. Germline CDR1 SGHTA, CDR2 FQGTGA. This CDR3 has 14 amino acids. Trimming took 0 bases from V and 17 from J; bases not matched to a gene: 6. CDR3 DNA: TGTGCCAGCAGCTTAACGGGACAGGGGGTCCGTTTGACTTTC. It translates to CASSLTGQGVRLTF.

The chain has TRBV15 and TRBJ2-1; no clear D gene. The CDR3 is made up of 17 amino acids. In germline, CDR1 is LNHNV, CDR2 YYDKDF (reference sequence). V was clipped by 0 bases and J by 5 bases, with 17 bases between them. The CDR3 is CATSRDLRTLPHNEQFF. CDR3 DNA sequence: TGTGCCACCAGCAGAGATTTGCGGACCCTACCCCACAATGAGCAGTTCTTC.

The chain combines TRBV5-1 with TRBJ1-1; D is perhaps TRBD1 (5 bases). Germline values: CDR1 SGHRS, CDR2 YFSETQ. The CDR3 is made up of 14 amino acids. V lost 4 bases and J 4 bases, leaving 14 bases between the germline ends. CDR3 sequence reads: CASSPPGGGTEAFF. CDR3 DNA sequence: TGCGCCAGCAGCCCCCCGGGGGGGGGCACTGAAGCTTTCTTT. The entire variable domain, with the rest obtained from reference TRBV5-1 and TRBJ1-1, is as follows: KAGVTQTPRYLIKTRGQQVTLSCSPISGHRSVSWYQQTPGQGLQFLFEYFSETQRNKGNFPGRFSGRQFSNSRSEMNVSTLELGDSALYLCASSPPGGGTEAFFGQGTRLTVV.

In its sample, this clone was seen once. For the CDR3, the DNA is TGTGCCAGTAGTATGGAGGGACAGATCTACAATGAGCAGTTCTTC. It yields the protein CASSMEGQIYNEQFF. The chain couples TRBV19 to TRBJ2-1; D is possibly TRBD1 (7 bases). The length of the CDR3 is 15 residues. Trimming took 3 bases from V and 3 from J, leaving 12 bases between them. Germline V gene data show CDR1 as LNHDA and CDR2 as SQIVND (reference sequence). The full variable domain, in which reference TRBV19 and TRBJ2-1 provide the parts outside the CDR3, is DGGITQSPKYLFRKEGQNVTLSCEQNLNHDAMYWYRQDPGQGLRLIYYSQIVNDFQKGDIAEGYSVSREKKESFPLTVTSAQKNPTAFYLCASSMEGQIYNEQFFGPGTRLTVL.

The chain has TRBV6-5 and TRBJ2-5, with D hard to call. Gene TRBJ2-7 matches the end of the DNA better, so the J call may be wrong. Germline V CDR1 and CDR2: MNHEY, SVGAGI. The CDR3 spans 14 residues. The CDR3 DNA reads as TGTGCCAGCAGTCGATATCCGGTGCTATACGAGCAGTACTTC. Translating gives CASSRYPVLYEQYF.

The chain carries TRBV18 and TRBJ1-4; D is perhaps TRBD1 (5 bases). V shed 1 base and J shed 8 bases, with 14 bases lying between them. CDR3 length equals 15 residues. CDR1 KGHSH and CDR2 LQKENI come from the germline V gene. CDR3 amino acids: CASSPQGQGREKLFF. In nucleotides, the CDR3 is TGTGCCAGCTCACCACAGGGGCAAGGTCGAGAAAAACTGTTTTTT. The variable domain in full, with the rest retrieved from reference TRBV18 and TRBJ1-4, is NAGVMQNPRHLVRRRGQEARLRCSPMKGHSHVYWYRQLPEEGLKFMVYLQKENIIDESGMPKERFSAEFPKEGPSILRIQQVVRGDSAAYFCASSPQGQGREKLFFGSGTQLSVL.

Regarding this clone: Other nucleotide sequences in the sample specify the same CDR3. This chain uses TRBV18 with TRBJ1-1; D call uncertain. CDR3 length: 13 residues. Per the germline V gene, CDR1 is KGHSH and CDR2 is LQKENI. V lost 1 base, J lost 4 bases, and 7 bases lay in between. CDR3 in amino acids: CASSPQGFTEAFF. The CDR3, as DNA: TGTGCCAGCTCACCACAAGGATTCACTGAAGCTTTCTTT. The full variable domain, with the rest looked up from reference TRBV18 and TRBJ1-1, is NAGVMQNPRHLVRRRGQEARLRCSPMKGHSHVYWYRQLPEEGLKFMVYLQKENIIDESGMPKERFSAEFPKEGPSILRIQQVVRGDSAAYFCASSPQGFTEAFFGQGTRLTVV.

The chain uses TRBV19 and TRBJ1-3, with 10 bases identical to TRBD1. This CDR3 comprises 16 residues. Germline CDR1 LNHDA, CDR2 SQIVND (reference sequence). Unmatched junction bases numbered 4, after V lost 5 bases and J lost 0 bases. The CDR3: CASSRGQGFSGNTIYF. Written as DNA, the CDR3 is TGTGCCAGTAGTCGGGGACAGGGGTTCTCTGGAAACACCATATATTTT.

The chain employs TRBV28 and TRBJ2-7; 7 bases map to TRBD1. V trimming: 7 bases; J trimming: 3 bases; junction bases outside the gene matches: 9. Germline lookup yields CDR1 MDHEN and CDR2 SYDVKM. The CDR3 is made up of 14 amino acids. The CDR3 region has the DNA TGTGCCAGCACCCCGGGACAGTCGGGCTACGAGCAGTACTTC. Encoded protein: CASTPGQSGYEQYF.

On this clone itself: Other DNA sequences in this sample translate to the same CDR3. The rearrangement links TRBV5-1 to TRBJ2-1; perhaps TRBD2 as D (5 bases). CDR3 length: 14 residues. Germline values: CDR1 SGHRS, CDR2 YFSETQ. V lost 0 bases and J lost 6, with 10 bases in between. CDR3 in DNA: TGCGCCAGCAGCTTGGTCTCGGGGAGCAATGAGCAGTTCTTC. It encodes CASSLVSGSNEQFF.

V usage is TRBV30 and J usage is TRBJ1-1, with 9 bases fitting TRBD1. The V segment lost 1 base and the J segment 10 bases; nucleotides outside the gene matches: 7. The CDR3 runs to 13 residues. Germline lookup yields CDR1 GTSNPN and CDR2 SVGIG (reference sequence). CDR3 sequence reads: CAWSGTGADAAFF. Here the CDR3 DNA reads TGTGCCTGGAGTGGGACAGGGGCTGACGCAGCTTTCTTT. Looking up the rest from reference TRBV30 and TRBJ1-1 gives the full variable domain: SQTIHQWPATLVQPVGSPLSLECTVEGTSNPNLYWYRQAAGRGLQLLFYSVGIGQISSEVPQNLSASRPQDRQFILSSKKLLLSDSGFYLCAWSGTGADAAFFGQGTRLTVV.